A selection of T cell receptor beta chains follows, all from one sample in a study of blood T cell repertoires in COVID-19. Clones were sequenced by immunoSEQ multiplex PCR, and TCRdb holds only the in-frame ones, with some missing. The sample has around 100,000 clones; 80% to 90% are singletons. Sequenced sample: peripheral blood. The source is a man at least 80 years old with acute or convalescent COVID-19. CDR3s include the opening cysteine and the closing phenylalanine or tryptophan. Fields, in order: clone size, J gene, D gene, CDR3 length, V gene, CDR3 protein, CDR3 DNA. The D gene is left open where the match is weak. Clone size is shown for a subset of rows, as once, few, many or a class of expanded clone.

clone_size: NA
j_call: TRBJ1-5
d_call: TRBD1
cdr3_length: 15
v_call: TRBV28
cdr3_aa: CASNLWQQGIQPQHF
cdr3_nt: TGTGCCAGCAATCTTTGGCAACAGGGGATCCAGCCCCAGCATTTT

clone_size: NA
j_call: TRBJ2-5
d_call: TRBD1
cdr3_length: 16
v_call: TRBV28
cdr3_aa: CASSLKPGQGKETQYF
cdr3_nt: TGTGCCAGCAGTTTAAAGCCGGGACAGGGTAAAGAGACCCAGTACTTC

clone_size: NA
j_call: TRBJ2-7
d_call: NA
cdr3_length: 16
v_call: TRBV6-5
cdr3_aa: CASSSGEGGRSNEQYF
cdr3_nt: TGTGCCAGCAGTTCTGGGGAGGGGGGTCGGTCGAACGAGCAGTACTTC

clone_size: NA
j_call: TRBJ2-3
d_call: NA
cdr3_length: 13
v_call: TRBV6-1
cdr3_aa: CASSELRMDTQYF
cdr3_nt: TGTGCCAGCAGTGAGCTTAGAATGGATACGCAGTATTTT

clone_size: NA
j_call: TRBJ2-7
d_call: TRBD2
cdr3_length: 13
v_call: TRBV29-1
cdr3_aa: CSVQLAGSYEQYF
cdr3_nt: TGCAGCGTCCAACTAGCGGGATCCTACGAGCAGTACTTC

clone_size: NA
j_call: TRBJ2-7
d_call: NA
cdr3_length: 14
v_call: TRBV7-9
cdr3_aa: CASSPKDGGYEQYF
cdr3_nt: TGTGCCAGCAGCCCAAAGGACGGGGGCTACGAGCAGTACTTC

clone_size: NA
j_call: TRBJ1-2
d_call: TRBD1
cdr3_length: 18
v_call: TRBV6-2/TRBV6-3
cdr3_aa: CASSSILIDRVRDYGYTF
cdr3_nt: TGTGCCAGCAGTTCGATTCTGATCGACAGGGTGAGGGACTATGGCTACACCTTC

clone_size: NA
j_call: TRBJ2-7
d_call: NA
cdr3_length: 14
v_call: TRBV21-1
cdr3_aa: CASRRTASSYEQYF
cdr3_nt: TGTGCCAGCAGACGGACTGCGAGCTCCTACGAGCAGTACTTC

clone_size: NA
j_call: TRBJ1-2
d_call: NA
cdr3_length: 15
v_call: TRBV19
cdr3_aa: CASSIEENSIYGYTF
cdr3_nt: TGTGCCAGTAGTATAGAAGAAAACAGCATATATGGCTACACCTTC

clone_size: few
j_call: TRBJ1-2
d_call: NA
cdr3_length: 15
v_call: TRBV9
cdr3_aa: CASSERGDGFSGYTF
cdr3_nt: TGTGCCAGCAGCGAGCGGGGGGACGGGTTTTCTGGCTACACCTTC

clone_size: NA
j_call: TRBJ2-5
d_call: TRBD2
cdr3_length: 18
v_call: TRBV28
cdr3_aa: CASSFPLAAGGRDETQYF
cdr3_nt: TGTGCCAGCAGTTTTCCACTTGCCGCGGGAGGTCGGGATGAGACCCAGTACTTC

clone_size: NA
j_call: TRBJ1-4
d_call: NA
cdr3_length: 14
v_call: TRBV5-8
cdr3_aa: CASSWGDANEKLFF
cdr3_nt: TGTGCCAGCAGCTGGGGGGACGCTAATGAAAAACTGTTTTTT

clone_size: NA
j_call: TRBJ2-2
d_call: NA
cdr3_length: 12
v_call: TRBV11-2
cdr3_aa: CASNSYTGELFF
cdr3_nt: TGTGCCAGCAACTCCTACACCGGGGAGCTGTTTTTT

clone_size: NA
j_call: TRBJ2-1
d_call: NA
cdr3_length: 12
v_call: TRBV11-2
cdr3_aa: CASSLVSSEQFF
cdr3_nt: TGTGCCAGCAGCTTAGTATCCTCTGAGCAGTTCTTC

clone_size: NA
j_call: TRBJ2-4
d_call: NA
cdr3_length: 14
v_call: TRBV5-6
cdr3_aa: CASSLAGFGDIQYF
cdr3_nt: TGTGCCAGCAGCTTGGCGGGGTTCGGGGACATTCAGTACTTC

clone_size: few
j_call: TRBJ1-2
d_call: NA
cdr3_length: 14
v_call: TRBV7-9
cdr3_aa: CASSSHGSNYGYTF
cdr3_nt: TGTGCCAGCAGCTCTCACGGGTCTAACTATGGCTACACCTTC

clone_size: NA
j_call: TRBJ1-4
d_call: TRBD1
cdr3_length: 15
v_call: TRBV7-6
cdr3_aa: CASSGTTGGGEKLFF
cdr3_nt: TGTGCCAGCAGCGGAACGACAGGGGGTGGTGAAAAACTGTTTTTT

clone_size: once
j_call: TRBJ1-2
d_call: NA
cdr3_length: 14
v_call: TRBV18
cdr3_aa: CASSTNRQAGGYTF
cdr3_nt: TGTGCCAGCTCGACGAACCGACAGGCCGGCGGCTACACCTTC

clone_size: NA
j_call: TRBJ1-1
d_call: NA
cdr3_length: 17
v_call: TRBV27
cdr3_aa: CASSLNPRPQGEIEAFF
cdr3_nt: TGTGCCAGCAGTTTAAATCCCCGGCCACAGGGAGAAATTGAAGCTTTCTTT

clone_size: NA
j_call: TRBJ2-5
d_call: NA
cdr3_length: 14
v_call: TRBV18
cdr3_aa: CASSPRGLQGTQYF
cdr3_nt: TGTGCCAGCTCACCACGGGGACTTCAGGGGACCCAGTACTTC

clone_size: NA
j_call: TRBJ1-2
d_call: NA
cdr3_length: 16
v_call: TRBV28
cdr3_aa: CASSGGAFREKDGYTF
cdr3_nt: TGTGCCAGCAGCGGGGGAGCATTCAGGGAAAAGGATGGCTACACCTTC

clone_size: NA
j_call: TRBJ1-4
d_call: NA
cdr3_length: 17
v_call: TRBV7-9
cdr3_aa: CASSLLGLPGTNEKLFF
cdr3_nt: TGTGCCAGCAGCTTATTGGGGCTCCCTGGCACTAATGAAAAACTGTTTTTT

clone_size: NA
j_call: TRBJ2-7
d_call: NA
cdr3_length: 13
v_call: TRBV30
cdr3_aa: CAWSLGQYYEQYF
cdr3_nt: TGTGCCTGGAGTCTCGGACAGTACTACGAGCAGTACTTC

clone_size: NA
j_call: TRBJ2-5
d_call: TRBD2
cdr3_length: 18
v_call: TRBV10-3
cdr3_aa: CAISEPGLAGGPGETQYF
cdr3_nt: TGTGCCATCAGTGAGCCAGGACTAGCGGGAGGGCCGGGAGAGACCCAGTACTTC

clone_size: NA
j_call: TRBJ2-3
d_call: NA
cdr3_length: 14
v_call: TRBV7-9
cdr3_aa: CASSSTGSTDTQYF
cdr3_nt: TGTGCCAGCAGCTCCACAGGGAGCACAGATACGCAGTATTTT